This entry lists 10 T cell receptor beta chains sequenced from one sample in a study of blood T cell repertoires in COVID-19. The protocol was immunoSEQ multiplex PCR, while the TCRdb copy is restricted to in-frame clones and leaves out a portion. Of roughly 40,000 clones detected, roughly 82% appear once; the ten largest clones hold over 12%. The sample taken for sequencing was peripheral blood. These receptors originate from a human donor in a cohort sampled during active COVID-19.

The chain employs TRBV19 and TRBJ2-2; 8 nucleotides match TRBD1. The CDR3 is 12 residues long. Germline loops: CDR1 LNHDA, CDR2 SQIVND (reference sequence). V shed 8 bases, J shed 7 bases, and the junction held 3 bases outside the gene matches. The DNA of the CDR3 is TGTGCCAGTGGACAGGGACACGGGGAGCTGTTTTTT. This encodes CASGQGHGELFF.

This clone was detected only a few times. Other DNA sequences in this sample translate to the same CDR3. The rearrangement uses TRBV5-6 and TRBJ2-7; 7 bases line up with TRBD1. With 3 bases clipped from V and 3 bases from J, the junction kept 3 bases outside the gene matches. Germline-derived CDR1 and CDR2 are SGHDT and YYEEEE. The CDR3 runs 13 residues. The CDR3 is CASSSTGRYEQYF. As DNA, the CDR3 is TGTGCCAGCAGCTCGACAGGGCGCTACGAGCAGTACTTC.

The rearrangement joins TRBV10-2 to TRBJ2-7; weak D call: TRBD1 (6 bases). V was pared by 5 bases and J by 3 bases, with 11 bases between. Germline assignment: CDR1 WSHSY and CDR2 SAAADI. The CDR3 is made up of 13 amino acids. CDR3 in DNA: TGCGCCAGCAGTATCAGGGGAGTCTACGAGCAGTACTTC. This gives the protein CASSIRGVYEQYF.

This clone has a single count. This chain joins TRBV19 and TRBJ2-5; 8 positions agree with TRBD2. Germline V gives CDR1 LNHDA, CDR2 SQIVND (reference sequence). The CDR3 is 13 residues long. V gave up 6 bases and J gave up 2 bases; unmatched junction bases: 2. In nucleotides, the CDR3 is TGTGCCAGTAGCGGGAGGGAACAAGAGACCCAGTACTTC. Amino acids: CASSGREQETQYF.

Note on this clone: Other DNA sequences in the same sample also yield this CDR3. CDR3 DNA: TGTGCCAGCAGCGAGCGGGGTAGCTCCTACAATGAGCAGTTCTTC. This encodes CASSERGSSYNEQFF. This chain links TRBV2 with TRBJ2-1; 7 bases agree with TRBD2. The V and J ends lost 6 bases and 0 bases, in that order; junction bases with no gene match: 5. The CDR3 is 15 amino acids. Germline V gene data show CDR1 as SNHLY and CDR2 as FYNNEI.

The V gene is TRBV7-2, the J gene TRBJ2-5; TRBD2 matches 8 bases. Looked up from germline, CDR1 is SGHTA and CDR2 is FQGNSA. J lost 4 bases, V lost 5 bases, and 6 bases had no gene match. This CDR3 comprises 14 residues. CDR3 DNA: TGTGCCAGCAGCGCGGGACTAGTTGCAGAGACCCAGTACTTC. Translating it yields CASSAGLVAETQYF.

This CDR3 reads CASSQESYNEQFF. The DNA of the CDR3 is TGTGCCAGCTCCCAGGAATCCTACAATGAGCAGTTCTTC. The rearrangement links TRBV6-4 to TRBJ2-1; no definite D call. V lost 8 bases to trimming and J lost 1 base, with 9 bases between them. The CDR3 loop spans 13 amino acids. Germline CDR1 is MRHNA and CDR2 is SNTAGT.

The V and J genes are TRBV6-5 and TRBJ1-5; weak D call: TRBD1 (5 bases). The V gene's germline CDR1 is MNHEY and CDR2 SVGAGI. The length of the CDR3 is 14 residues. V lost 10 bases and J lost 5, with 18 bases in between. CDR3 sequence reads: CAIQVSGVYQPQHF. The CDR3 region has the DNA TGTGCCATCCAGGTGTCGGGGGTTTATCAGCCCCAGCATTTT.

The V call is TRBV29-1, the J call TRBJ2-3, with D unclear. Germline V gene lookup returns CDR1 SQVTM and CDR2 ANQGSEA. The CDR3 is 13 amino acids. Trimming left V 4 bases short and J 0 bases short, with 8 bases between. The CDR3 protein is CSVVIFSTDTQYF. The CDR3, as DNA: TGCAGCGTTGTTATATTTAGCACAGATACGCAGTATTTT.

The V call is TRBV7-9, the J call TRBJ2-6; a weak D match, TRBD2 (5 bases). The V end lost 0 bases, the J end lost 0 bases, and 15 bases lay between the germline ends. Germline CDR1 is SEHNR and CDR2 is FQNEAQ (reference sequence). This CDR3 comprises 19 residues. This chain's CDR3 is CASSLARLAWSSGANVLTF. The CDR3 DNA reads TGTGCCAGCAGCTTAGCCAGGCTAGCTTGGAGCTCTGGGGCCAACGTCCTGACTTTC.